This T cell receptor (beta chain) was observed in a study of OX40 agonist ivuxolimab in advanced cancers. Here immunoSEQ multiplex PCR was the method, and the copy in TCRdb shows in-frame clones only, minus some. Of 77,000 or so clones in the sample, around nine tenths were seen once. Trimming at V came to 2 bases and at J to 1 base, leaving 1 base not matched to a gene. The CDR3 totals 15 residues. Germline V CDR1 and CDR2: SGHNT, YENEEA. The material was CD4+ or CD8+ T cells sorted from blood, obtained in a trial of the OX40 agonist ivuxolimab. The genes are TRBV11-3 and TRBJ2-1; TRBD1 agrees at 8 bases. The TCR originated in an adult with an advanced solid tumor such as melanoma, head and neck, liver or kidney cancer. CDR3 sequence (DNA): TGTGCCAGCAGCTTAAGGACAGGGTCCTACAATGAGCAGTTCTTC. Translated: CASSLRTGSYNEQFF.